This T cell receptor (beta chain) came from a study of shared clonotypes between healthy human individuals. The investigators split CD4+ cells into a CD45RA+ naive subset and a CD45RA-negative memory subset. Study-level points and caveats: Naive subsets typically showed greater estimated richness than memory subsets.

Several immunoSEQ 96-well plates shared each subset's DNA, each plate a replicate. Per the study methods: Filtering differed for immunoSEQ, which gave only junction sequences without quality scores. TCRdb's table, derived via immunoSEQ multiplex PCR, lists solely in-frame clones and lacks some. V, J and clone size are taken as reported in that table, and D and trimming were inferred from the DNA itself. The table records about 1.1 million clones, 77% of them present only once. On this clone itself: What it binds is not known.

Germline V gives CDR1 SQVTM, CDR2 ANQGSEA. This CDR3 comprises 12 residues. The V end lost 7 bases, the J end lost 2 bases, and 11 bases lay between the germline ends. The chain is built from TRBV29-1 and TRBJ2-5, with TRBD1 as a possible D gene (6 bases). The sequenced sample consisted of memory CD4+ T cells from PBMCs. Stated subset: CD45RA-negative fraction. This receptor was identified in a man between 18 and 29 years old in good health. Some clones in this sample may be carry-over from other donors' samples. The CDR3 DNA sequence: TGCAGCGATCAGGGGTGGCAAGAGACCCAGTACTTC. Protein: CSDQGWQETQYF.